Reported below is one T cell receptor beta chain. The antigen is unknown. The germline gene is not matched at one end of the junction; a read error may be the cause. Diagnosing involved the use of clinical symptoms, serum thyroxine and TRAb, thyroid ultrasound and orbital computed tomography. The sample originates from a study of T cells in Graves' hyperthyroidism and ophthalmopathy. Study context: Before any treatment, at initial diagnosis, peripheral blood was collected.

Amplification yielded TCR beta CDR3 regions, with RNA transcripts as the source. The HTBI primer set served for first-round RT-PCR of the TCR CDR3. From the multiplex PCR reads, TCRdb called clonotypes with MiXCR, one entry per CDR3 protein. The data show 550,000 to 600,000 distinct CDR3 sequences, more than 13% seen once. Study-level points and caveats: Most thyroid clonotypes expanded above 0.001 were also detected in blood.

The CDR3 sequence is 14 residues long. The germline V gene encodes CDR1 SEHNR and CDR2 FQNEAQ (reference sequence). The chain has TRBV7-9 and TRBJ2-5; 7 positions match TRBD2. The receptor's source is a woman in her late teens or twenties with Graves' ophthalmopathy. The sample comprised blood. CDR3 sequence (DNA): TGTGCCAGCAGCTTAGCGCATGGGGAGGGCTATCTAAACTTC. It encodes CASSLAHGEGYLNF.